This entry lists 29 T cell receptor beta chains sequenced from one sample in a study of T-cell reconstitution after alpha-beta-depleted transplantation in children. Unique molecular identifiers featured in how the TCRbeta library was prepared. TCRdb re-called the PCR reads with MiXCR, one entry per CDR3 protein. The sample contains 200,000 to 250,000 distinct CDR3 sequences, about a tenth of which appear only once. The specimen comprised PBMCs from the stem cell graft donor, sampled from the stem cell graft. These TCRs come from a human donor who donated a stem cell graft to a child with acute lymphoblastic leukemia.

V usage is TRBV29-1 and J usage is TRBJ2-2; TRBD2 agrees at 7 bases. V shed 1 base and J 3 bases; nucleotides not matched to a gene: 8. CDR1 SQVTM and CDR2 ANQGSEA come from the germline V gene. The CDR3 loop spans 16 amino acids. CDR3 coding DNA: TGCAGCGTTGAAGGGCGTGCGGGGGATGACACCGGGGAGCTGTTTTTT. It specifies CSVEGRAGDDTGELFF.

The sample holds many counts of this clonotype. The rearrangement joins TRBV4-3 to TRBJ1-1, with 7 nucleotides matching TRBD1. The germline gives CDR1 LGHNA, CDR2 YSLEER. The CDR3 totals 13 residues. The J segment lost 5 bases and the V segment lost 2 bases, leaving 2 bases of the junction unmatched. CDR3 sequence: CASSQTGETEAFF. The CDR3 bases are TGCGCCAGCAGCCAAACAGGGGAGACTGAAGCTTTCTTT.

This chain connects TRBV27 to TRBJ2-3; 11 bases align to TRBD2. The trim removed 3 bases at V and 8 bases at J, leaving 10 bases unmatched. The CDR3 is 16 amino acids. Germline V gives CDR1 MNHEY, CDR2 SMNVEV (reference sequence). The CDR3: CASSFSIAGGQVTQYF. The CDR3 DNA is TGTGCCAGCAGTTTTTCAATAGCGGGGGGGCAGGTTACGCAGTATTTT.

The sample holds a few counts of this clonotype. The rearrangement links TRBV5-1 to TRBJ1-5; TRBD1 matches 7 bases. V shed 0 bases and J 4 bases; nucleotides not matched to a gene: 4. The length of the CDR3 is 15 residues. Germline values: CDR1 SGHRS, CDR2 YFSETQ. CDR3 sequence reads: CASSLAGTANQPQHF. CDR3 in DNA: TGCGCCAGCAGCTTGGCCGGGACAGCTAATCAGCCCCAGCATTTT.

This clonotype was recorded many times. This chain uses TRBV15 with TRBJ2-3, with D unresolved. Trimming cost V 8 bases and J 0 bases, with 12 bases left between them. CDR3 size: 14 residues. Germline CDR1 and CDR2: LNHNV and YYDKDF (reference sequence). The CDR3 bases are TGTGCCACCCAAAAAGACGGTAGCACAGATACGCAGTATTTT. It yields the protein CATQKDGSTDTQYF.

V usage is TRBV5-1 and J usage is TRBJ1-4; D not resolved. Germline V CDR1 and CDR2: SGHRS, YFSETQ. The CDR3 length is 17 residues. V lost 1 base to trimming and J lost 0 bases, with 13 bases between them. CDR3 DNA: TGCGCCAGCAGCTTGACCTCCCCGACCGCAACTAATGAAAAACTGTTTTTT. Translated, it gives CASSLTSPTATNEKLFF.

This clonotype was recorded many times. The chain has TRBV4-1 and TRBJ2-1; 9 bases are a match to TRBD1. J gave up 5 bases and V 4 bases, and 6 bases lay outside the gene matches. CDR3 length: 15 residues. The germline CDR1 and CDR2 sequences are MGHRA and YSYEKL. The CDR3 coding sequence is TGCGCCAGCAGCCGCGGACAGGGGCTCGACAATGAGCAGTTCTTC. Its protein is CASSRGQGLDNEQFF.

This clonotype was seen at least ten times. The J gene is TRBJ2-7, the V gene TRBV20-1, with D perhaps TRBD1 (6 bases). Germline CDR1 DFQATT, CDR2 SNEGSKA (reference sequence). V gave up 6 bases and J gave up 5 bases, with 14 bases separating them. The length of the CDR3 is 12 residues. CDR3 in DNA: TGCAGTGCAGGGATACAGGGCCACGAGCAGTACTTC. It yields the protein CSAGIQGHEQYF.

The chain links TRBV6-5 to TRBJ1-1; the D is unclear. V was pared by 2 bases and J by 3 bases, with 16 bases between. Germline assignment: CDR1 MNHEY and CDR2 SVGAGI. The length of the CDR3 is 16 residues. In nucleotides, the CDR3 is TGTGCCAGCAGTTACCGGGCCGTCGGGCTTTACACTGAAGCTTTCTTT. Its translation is CASSYRAVGLYTEAFF.

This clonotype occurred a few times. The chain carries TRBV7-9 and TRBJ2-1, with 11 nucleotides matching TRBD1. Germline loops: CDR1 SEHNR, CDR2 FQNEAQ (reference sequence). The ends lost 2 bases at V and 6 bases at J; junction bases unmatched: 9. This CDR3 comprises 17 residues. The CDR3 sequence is CASSLRIGTGGVNEQFF. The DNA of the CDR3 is TGTGCCAGCAGCTTACGTATAGGGACAGGGGGGGTCAATGAGCAGTTCTTC.

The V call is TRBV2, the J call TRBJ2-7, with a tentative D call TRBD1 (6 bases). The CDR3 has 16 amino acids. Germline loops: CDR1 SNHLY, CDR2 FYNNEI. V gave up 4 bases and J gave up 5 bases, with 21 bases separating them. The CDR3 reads CASSGTGQTVTDEQYF. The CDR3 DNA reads TGTGCCAGCAGTGGGACGGGACAAACTGTCACCGACGAGCAGTACTTC.

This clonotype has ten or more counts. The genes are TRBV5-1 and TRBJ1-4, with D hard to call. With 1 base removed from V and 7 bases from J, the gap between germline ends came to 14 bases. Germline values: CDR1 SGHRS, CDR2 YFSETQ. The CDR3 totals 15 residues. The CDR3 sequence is CASSLLPSDLEKLFF. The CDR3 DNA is TGCGCCAGCAGCTTGTTGCCATCAGATCTTGAAAAACTGTTTTTT.

For the CDR3, the DNA is TGTGCCAGCAGCTTTTTTCCCGGGGAGCTGTTTTTT. Translated, it gives CASSFFPGELFF. The rearrangement uses TRBV7-9 and TRBJ2-2; D remains unclear. Germline V gene data show CDR1 as SEHNR and CDR2 as FQNEAQ (reference sequence). Trimming pared 3 bases from V and 6 bases from J, leaving 5 bases between. This CDR3 spans 12 amino acids.

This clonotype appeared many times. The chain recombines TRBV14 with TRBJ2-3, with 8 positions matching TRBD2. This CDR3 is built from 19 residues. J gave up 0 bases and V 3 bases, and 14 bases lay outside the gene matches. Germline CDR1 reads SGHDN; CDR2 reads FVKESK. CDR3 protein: CASSHPVAGGLTSTDTQYF. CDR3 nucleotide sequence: TGTGCCAGCAGCCATCCCGTGGCGGGGGGCCTTACCAGCACAGATACGCAGTATTTT.

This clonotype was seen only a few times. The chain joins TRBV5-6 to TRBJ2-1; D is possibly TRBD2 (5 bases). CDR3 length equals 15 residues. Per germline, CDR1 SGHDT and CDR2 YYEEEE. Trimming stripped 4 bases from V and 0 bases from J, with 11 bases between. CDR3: CASSGVGSSYNEQFF. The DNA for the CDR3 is TGTGCCAGCAGCGGAGTAGGGAGCTCCTACAATGAGCAGTTCTTC.

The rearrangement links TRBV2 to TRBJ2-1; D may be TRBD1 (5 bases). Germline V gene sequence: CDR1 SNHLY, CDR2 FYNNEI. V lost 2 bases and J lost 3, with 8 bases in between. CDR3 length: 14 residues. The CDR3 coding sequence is TGTGCCAGCAGTGAAACAGGAGTCTACAATGAGCAGTTCTTC. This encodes CASSETGVYNEQFF.

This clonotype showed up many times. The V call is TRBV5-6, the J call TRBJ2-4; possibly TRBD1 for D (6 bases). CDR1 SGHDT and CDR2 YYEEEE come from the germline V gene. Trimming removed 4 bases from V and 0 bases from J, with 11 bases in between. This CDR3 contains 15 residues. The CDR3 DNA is TGTGCCAGCAGCGCCCCAGGGGTAGCCAAAAACATTCAGTACTTC. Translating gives CASSAPGVAKNIQYF.

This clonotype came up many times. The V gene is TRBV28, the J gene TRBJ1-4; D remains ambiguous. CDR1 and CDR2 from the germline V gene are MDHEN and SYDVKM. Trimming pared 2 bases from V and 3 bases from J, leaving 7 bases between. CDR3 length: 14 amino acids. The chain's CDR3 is CASSLALANEKLFF. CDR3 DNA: TGTGCCAGCAGTTTAGCCCTAGCTAATGAAAAACTGTTTTTT.

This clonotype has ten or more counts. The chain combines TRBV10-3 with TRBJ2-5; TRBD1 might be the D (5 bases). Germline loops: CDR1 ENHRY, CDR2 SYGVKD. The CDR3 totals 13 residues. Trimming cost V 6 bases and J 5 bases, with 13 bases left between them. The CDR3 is CAIRVQGGETQYF. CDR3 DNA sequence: TGTGCCATCAGGGTTCAGGGTGGGGAGACCCAGTACTTC.

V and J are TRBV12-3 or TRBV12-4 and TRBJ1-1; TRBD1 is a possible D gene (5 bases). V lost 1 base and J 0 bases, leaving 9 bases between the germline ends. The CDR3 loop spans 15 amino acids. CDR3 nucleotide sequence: TGTGCCAGCAGTTTAGACTCAGGGCTGAACACTGAAGCTTTCTTT. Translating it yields CASSLDSGLNTEAFF.

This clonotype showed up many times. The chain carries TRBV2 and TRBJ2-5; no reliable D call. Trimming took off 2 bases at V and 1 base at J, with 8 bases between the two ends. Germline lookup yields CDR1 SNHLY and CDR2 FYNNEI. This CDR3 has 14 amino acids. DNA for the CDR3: TGTGCCAGCAGTGAATTGACGAGCCAAGAGACCCAGTACTTC. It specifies CASSELTSQETQYF.

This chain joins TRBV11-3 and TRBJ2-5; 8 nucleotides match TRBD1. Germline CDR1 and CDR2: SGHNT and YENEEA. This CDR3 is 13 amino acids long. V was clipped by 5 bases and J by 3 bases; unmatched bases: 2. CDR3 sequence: CASSQDREETQYF. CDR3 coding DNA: TGTGCCAGCAGCCAGGACAGGGAAGAGACCCAGTACTTC.

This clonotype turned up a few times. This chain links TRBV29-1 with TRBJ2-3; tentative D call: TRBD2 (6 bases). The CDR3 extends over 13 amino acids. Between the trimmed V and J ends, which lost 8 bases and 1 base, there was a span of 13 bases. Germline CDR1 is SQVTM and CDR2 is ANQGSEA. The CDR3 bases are TGCAGCTTCTCTAGCGTAGGCACAGATACGCAGTATTTT. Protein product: CSFSSVGTDTQYF.

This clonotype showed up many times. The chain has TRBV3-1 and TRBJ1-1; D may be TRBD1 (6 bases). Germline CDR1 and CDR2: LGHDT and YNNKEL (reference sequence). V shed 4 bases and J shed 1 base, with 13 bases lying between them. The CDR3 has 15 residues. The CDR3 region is CASSLLSQGNTEAFF. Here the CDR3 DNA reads TGTGCCAGCAGCCTCCTCTCACAGGGGAACACTGAAGCTTTCTTT. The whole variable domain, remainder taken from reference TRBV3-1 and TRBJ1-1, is DTAVSQTPKYLVTQMGNDKSIKCEQNLGHDTMYWYKQDSKKFLKIMFSYNNKELIINETVPNRFSPKSPDKAHLNLHINSLELGDSAVYFCASSLLSQGNTEAFFGQGTRLTVV.

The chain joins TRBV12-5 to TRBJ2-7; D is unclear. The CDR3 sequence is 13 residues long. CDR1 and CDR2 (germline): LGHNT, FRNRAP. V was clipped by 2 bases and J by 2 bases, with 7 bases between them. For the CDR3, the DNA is TGTGCTAGTGGTTTGTTAACAGCCTACGAGCAGTACTTC. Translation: CASGLLTAYEQYF.

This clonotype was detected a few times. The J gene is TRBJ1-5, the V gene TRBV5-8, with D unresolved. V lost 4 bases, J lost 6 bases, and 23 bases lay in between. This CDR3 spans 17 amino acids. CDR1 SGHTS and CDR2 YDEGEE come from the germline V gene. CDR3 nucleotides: TGTGCCAGCAGCACCGGTTCGTTCACGGTGATGCGTCAGCCCCAGCATTTT. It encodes CASSTGSFTVMRQPQHF.

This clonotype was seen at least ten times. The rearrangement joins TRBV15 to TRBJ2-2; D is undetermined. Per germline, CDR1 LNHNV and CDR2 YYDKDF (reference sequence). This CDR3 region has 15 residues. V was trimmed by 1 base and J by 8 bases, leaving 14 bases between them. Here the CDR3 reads CATSRGNELTGELFF. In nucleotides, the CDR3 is TGTGCCACCAGCAGAGGGAACGAGCTCACGGGGGAGCTGTTTTTT.

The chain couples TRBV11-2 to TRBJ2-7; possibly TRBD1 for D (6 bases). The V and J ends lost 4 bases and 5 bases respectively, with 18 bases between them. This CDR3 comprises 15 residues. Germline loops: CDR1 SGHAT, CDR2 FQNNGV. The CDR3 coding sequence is TGTGCCAGCAGCTCGACAGGCCGCGTGGGCAACGAGCAGTACTTC. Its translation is CASSSTGRVGNEQYF.

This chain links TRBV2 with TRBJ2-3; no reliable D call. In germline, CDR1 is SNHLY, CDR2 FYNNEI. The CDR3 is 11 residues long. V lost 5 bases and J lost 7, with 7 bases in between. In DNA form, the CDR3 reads TGTGCCAGCAGTCCAGCAAATACGCAGTATTTT. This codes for CASSPANTQYF.